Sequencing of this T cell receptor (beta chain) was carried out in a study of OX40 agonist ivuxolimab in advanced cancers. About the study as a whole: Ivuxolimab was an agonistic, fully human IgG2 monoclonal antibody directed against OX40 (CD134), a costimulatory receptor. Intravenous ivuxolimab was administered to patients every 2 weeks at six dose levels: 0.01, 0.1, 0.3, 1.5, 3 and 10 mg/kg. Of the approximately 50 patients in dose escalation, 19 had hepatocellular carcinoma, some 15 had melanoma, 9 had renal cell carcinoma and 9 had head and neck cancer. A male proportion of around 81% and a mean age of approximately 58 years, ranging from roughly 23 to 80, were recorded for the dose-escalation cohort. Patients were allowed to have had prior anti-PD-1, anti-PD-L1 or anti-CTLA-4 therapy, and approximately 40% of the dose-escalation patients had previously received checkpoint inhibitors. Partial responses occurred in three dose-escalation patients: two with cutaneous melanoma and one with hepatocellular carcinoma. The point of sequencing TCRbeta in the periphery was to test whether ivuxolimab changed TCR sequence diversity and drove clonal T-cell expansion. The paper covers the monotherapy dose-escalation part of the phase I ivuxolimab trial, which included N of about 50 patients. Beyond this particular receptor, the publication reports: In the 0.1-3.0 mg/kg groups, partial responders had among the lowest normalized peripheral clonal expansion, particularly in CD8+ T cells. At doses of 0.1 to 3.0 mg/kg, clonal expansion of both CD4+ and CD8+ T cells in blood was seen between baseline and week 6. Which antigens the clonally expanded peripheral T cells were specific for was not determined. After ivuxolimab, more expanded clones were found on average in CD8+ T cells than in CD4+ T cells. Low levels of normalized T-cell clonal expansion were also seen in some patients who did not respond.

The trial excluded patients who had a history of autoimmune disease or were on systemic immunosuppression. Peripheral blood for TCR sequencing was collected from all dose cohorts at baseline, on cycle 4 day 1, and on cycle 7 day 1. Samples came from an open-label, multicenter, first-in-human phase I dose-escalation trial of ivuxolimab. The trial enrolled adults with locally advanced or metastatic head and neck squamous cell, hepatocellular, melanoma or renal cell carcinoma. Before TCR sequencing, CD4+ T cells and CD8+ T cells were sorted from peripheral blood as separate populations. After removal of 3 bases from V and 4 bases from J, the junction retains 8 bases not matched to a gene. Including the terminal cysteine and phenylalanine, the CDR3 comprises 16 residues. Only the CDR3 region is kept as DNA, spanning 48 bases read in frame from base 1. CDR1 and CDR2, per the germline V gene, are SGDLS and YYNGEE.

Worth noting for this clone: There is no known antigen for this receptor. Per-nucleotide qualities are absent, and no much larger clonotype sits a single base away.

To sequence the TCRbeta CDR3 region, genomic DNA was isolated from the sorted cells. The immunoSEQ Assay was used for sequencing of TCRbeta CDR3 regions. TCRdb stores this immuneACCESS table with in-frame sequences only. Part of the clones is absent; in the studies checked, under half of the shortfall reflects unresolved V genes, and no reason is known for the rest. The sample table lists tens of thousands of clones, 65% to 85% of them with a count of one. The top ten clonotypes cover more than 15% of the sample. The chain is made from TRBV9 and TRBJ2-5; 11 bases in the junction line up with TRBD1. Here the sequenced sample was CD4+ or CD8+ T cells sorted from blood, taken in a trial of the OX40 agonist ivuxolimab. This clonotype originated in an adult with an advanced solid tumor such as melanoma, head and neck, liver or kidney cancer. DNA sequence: TGTGCCAGCAGCGAGACCGGGACAGGGGGAATAGAGACCCAGTACTTC. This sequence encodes CASSETGTGGIETQYF.